This TCR beta chain was sequenced for a study of human T cells and chemical hapten exposure. TCRdb itself ran the 5' RACE reads through MiXCR, one entry per CDR3 protein. The sample yields about 140,000 distinct CDR3 sequences, over 3.5% seen once. This clonotype was counted ten times or more. V lost 1 base and J 2 bases, leaving 12 bases between the germline ends. The germline CDR1 and CDR2 sequences are SGHTA and FQGNSA. CDR3 length: 16 amino acids. Someone pulled total RNA out of unfractionated whole blood. This sequence joins TRBV7-2 and TRBJ2-1; D might be TRBD2 (5 bases). The TCR was taken from a female donor in good health. The CDR3 protein is CASSLGTSFTYNEQFF. CDR3 nucleotides: TGTGCCAGCAGCTTAGGCACTAGTTTTACCTACAATGAGCAGTTCTTC. Together with reference TRBV7-2 and TRBJ2-1, the CDR3 gives the full variable domain: GAGVSQSPSNKVTEKGKDVELRCDPISGHTALYWYRQSLGQGLEFLIYFQGNSAPDKSGLPSDRFSAERTGGSVSTLTIQRTQQEDSAVYLCASSLGTSFTYNEQFFGPGTRLTVL.